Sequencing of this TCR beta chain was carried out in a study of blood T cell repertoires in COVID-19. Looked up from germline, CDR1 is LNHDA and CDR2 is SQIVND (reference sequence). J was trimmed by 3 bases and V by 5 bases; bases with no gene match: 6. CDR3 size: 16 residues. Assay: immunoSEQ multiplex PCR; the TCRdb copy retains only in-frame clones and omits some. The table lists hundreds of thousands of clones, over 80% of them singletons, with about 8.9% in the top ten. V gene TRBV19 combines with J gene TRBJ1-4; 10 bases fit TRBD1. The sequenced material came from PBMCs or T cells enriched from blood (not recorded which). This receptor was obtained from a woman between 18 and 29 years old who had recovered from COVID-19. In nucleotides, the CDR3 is TGTGCCAGTAGTCACGACAGGGGGCAGGCTAATGAAAAACTGTTTTTT. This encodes CASSHDRGQANEKLFF.